Detailed here is one T cell receptor (beta chain). Its antigen specificity is not known. One junction end does not reproduce the germline sequence, and a read error may be involved. The library relied on 5' RACE. Sequencing relied on a NextSeq 500. To correct for sequencing error and PCR bias, the TCR library protocol tagged individual cDNA molecules with unique molecular identifiers. Both TCR alpha and beta chains were sequenced, and tight co-correlation was observed between alpha and beta sequence abundances in each sample. As for the authors' bioinformatics: Decombinator V4 was used to annotate the V gene, J gene and CDR3 of the TCR sequences. Expanded TCRs were defined as changing significantly between any two time points under a Poisson model with p below 0.0001. TCR abundances were normalised to the total number of TCRs sequenced per sample and expressed as counts per million. TRAV1-2 paired with TRAJ12, TRAJ20 or TRAJ33 defined MAIT TCRs, while TRAV10 paired with TRAJ18 defined iNKT TCRs. A search of VDJdb, accessed on 1 November 2021, was run for TCRs annotated to CMV, EBV and SARS-CoV-2, with TCRs annotated for multiple antigens excluded. TCRdb itself trimmed the public reads at Q25 with fastp, ran MiXCR and retained productive beta chains. Every entry covers one CDR3 protein and lists the most common genes and DNA from its rows. The V and J calls, along with clone size, are taken from TCRdb and not from the paper's own processing. A total of more than 60,000 distinct CDR3 sequences appear in this sample, 9.5% to 15% of them only once. The top ten constitute around 2.9% of the sample.

The sample belongs to a study of early T cells in non-severe SARS-CoV-2 infection (dated by TCRdb to about 2021). About the study as a whole: TCR sequencing used bulk RNA from unsorted whole blood, so alpha and beta chains could not be paired. Findings and caveats that apply to the study as a whole: Matching against VDJdb was skewed toward anti-spike CD8 responses, likely underestimated virus-specific expansions, and missed private and CD4 specificities.

The germline V gene provides CDR1 SNHLY and CDR2 FYNNEI. Its CDR3 holds 12 amino acids, cysteine through phenylalanine. Only the CDR3 region is kept as DNA, spanning 36 bases read in frame from base 1. A case-control design nested within a healthcare worker cohort in London, UK, was used, with weekly nasopharyngeal swab PCR tests and blood sampling performed. Healthcare workers were recruited during the week of the UK lockdown, between 23 and 31 March 2020, and followed weekly for up to about 15 weeks. The receptor chain draws on TRBV2 and TRBJ2-5, with the D gene too uncertain to name. This TCR was recovered from an adult who was a healthcare worker with PCR-confirmed SARS-CoV-2 infection or an uninfected control (not recorded which). This material consisted of whole blood, taken at baseline. The nucleotide sequence reads as follows: TGTGCCAGCCGGGTCCTCGCTGGTAATCCGGACTTC. It codes for CASRVLAGNPDF.